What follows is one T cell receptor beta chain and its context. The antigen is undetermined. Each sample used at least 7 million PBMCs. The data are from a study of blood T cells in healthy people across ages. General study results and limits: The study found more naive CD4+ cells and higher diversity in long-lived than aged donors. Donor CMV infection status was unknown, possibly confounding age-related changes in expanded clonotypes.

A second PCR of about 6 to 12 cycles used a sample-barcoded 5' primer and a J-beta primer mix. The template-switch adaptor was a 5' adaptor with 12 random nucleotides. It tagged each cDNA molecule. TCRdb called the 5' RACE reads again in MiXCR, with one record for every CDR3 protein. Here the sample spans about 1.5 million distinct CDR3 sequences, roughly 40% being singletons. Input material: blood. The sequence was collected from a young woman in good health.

CDR3 nucleotide sequence: TGCGCCAGCAGCTTGGGGGCCTCCAGCGGCCAGAGACCCGGGGAGCTGTTTTTT. Its protein is CASSLGASSGQRPGELFF. The J gene is TRBJ2-2, the V gene TRBV5-1, with D possibly matching TRBD2 (5 bases). Per germline, CDR1 SGHRS and CDR2 YFSETQ. The CDR3 covers 18 residues. Trimming removed 0 bases at V and 6 bases at J, with 21 bases between.